A selection of T cell receptor beta chains follows, all from one sample in a study of control samples from healthy donors and cancer patients. Sequencing was performed with immunoSEQ multiplex PCR; in TCRdb, only in-frame clones are kept and a portion is missing. The table includes 170,000 or so clones, 91% detected once. Material: blood. The receptor source for this set is a woman between 35 and 50 years old in good health. Each CDR3 is given without its conserved first and last residue. D genes are given only for firm matches. The size of a clone is reported for some rows only, either as once, few or many, or as a class for expanded clones.

d_gene | j_gene | v_gene | abundance | CDR3aa
TRBD1 | TRBJ2-3 | TRBV5-5 | NA | ASRSTTGGGTDTQY
NA | TRBJ2-7 | TRBV11-2 | NA | ASSGFGASIHEQY
NA | TRBJ1-3 | TRBV3-1/TRBV3-2 | few | ASSQDVSVRSGNTIY
TRBD1 | TRBJ1-2 | TRBV6-5 | NA | ASSYVRTGGGYGYT
TRBD1 | TRBJ1-5 | TRBV6-5 | NA | ASTLGGGGKPQH
NA | TRBJ1-5 | TRBV2 | once | ASNREGNQPQH
NA | TRBJ1-3 | TRBV5-4 | NA | ASSPAGGRNRGGNTIY
TRBD1 | TRBJ1-2 | TRBV3-1/TRBV3-2 | NA | ASSQDLGQGLYT
NA | TRBJ1-2 | TRBV5-1 | NA | ASSSQGVGGLNYGYT
NA | TRBJ1-1 | TRBV6-5 | NA | ASSYSIAGLNTEAF
NA | TRBJ2-1 | TRBV2 | NA | ASSVVDGGEQF
NA | TRBJ1-5 | TRBV19 | NA | ASGGRDGNQPQH
TRBD2 | TRBJ2-7 | TRBV6-1 | NA | ASSEAFGEGYEQY
TRBD1 | TRBJ1-6 | TRBV6-5 | NA | ASSPGTGGNSPLH
NA | TRBJ2-7 | TRBV2 | NA | ASSDSPGAYEQY
NA | TRBJ1-1 | TRBV7-3 | NA | ASSFGRNTEAF
NA | TRBJ1-4 | TRBV5-6 | few | ASSLEGHKDEKLF
NA | TRBJ1-3 | TRBV19 | NA | ASRGGRQRLSGNTIY
NA | TRBJ2-3 | TRBV6-1 | NA | ASSESQGPTDTQY
TRBD2 | TRBJ2-4 | TRBV19 | NA | ASGKPGLAGRGAKNIQY
NA | TRBJ2-5 | TRBV5-6 | NA | ASSPRSETQY
NA | TRBJ2-7 | TRBV2 | NA | ASIKGREQY
NA | TRBJ1-3 | TRBV18 | NA | ASSPGYSGNTIY
NA | TRBJ1-1 | TRBV29-1 | once | SASEDINTEAF
NA | TRBJ1-4 | TRBV7-9 | NA | ASSLELATNEKLF
NA | TRBJ2-2 | TRBV7-8 | NA | ASSFFTGGNTGELF